The sequence of this T cell receptor (beta chain) was determined in a study of blood T cells in healthy people across ages (dated by TCRdb to the mid-2010s). With regard to the full study: In model experiments, template switching captured roughly one uniquely barcoded TCR beta cDNA molecule for every two T cells. Using deep sequencing normalized with unique cDNA molecular identifiers, the study measured how TCR beta repertoire diversity changes with age. The donors were divided into four age groups: young (average approximately 17 years), middle-aged (approximately 39), aged (under 70) and long-lived (about 90). Donors of different ages were randomly distributed across sequencing lanes to avoid experimental bias. The study analyzed two additional independent replicas of 1 million unique cDNA reads from the same blood draw for two donors, one aged 18 to 29 and one aged 80 or older. General conclusions and limits of the study: Because profiling used bulk unsorted PBMCs, naive and antigen-experienced compartments could not be compared conclusively. Observed TCR beta diversity per million T cells fell roughly linearly with age, and a significant reduction was already apparent by age about 43. The long-lived group showed more naive CD4+ T cells, fewer expanded clones and increased TCR diversity than the aged group, suggesting age selection. Observed TCR beta diversity correlated strongly with the percentage of naive T cells measured by flow cytometry. Because the CMV infection status of the donors was unknown, age-related changes in expanded clonotypes may potentially have been confounded. Total diversity estimates from one million sequenced T cells were considered lower bounds and underestimates.

Systemically healthy Caucasian individuals from Russia, about 38 in total and aged about 6 to 100 years, were included as donors. Around 10 milliliters of peripheral blood were collected from each donor into EDTA-treated Vacutainer tubes. PBMCs were isolated by Ficoll-Paque density-gradient centrifugation, with at least 6.5 million obtained per sample. Trizol reagent was used to extract total RNA from the PBMCs, yielding at least 5.5 micrograms per sample. The percentages of naive CD45RAhigh/CD27high T cells were determined by flow cytometry on a PBMC aliquot from every donor. CDR1 SGHTA and CDR2 FQGNSA were looked up in the germline V gene. Compared with germline, V lacks 3 bases and J lacks 5 bases; bases without a gene match: 7. The CDR3 measures 15 amino acids from cysteine to phenylalanine. The CDR3 DNA has 45 bases and is translated from base 1. The library was obtained by 5' RACE. Sequencing instrument: Illumina HiSeq 2500. A second PCR of about 6 to 12 cycles was run with a J-beta primer mix and a sample-barcoded 5' primer. A template-switch 5' adaptor carrying 12 random nucleotides introduced a unique molecular identifier onto each TCR beta cDNA molecule. Each sample yielded at least 3 million CDR3-containing paired-end reads. The Mint cDNA synthesis kit, primed by a TRBC-specific oligonucleotide, was used to synthesize first-strand cDNA from all RNA. All cDNA was treated with uracil-DNA glycosylase and then went through a first 18-cycle PCR with the universal primers M1SS and BC2_uni_R. On the study's bioinformatics: Normalization of each sample was performed by random selection of 1 million high-quality reads, each carrying a distinct molecular identifier. Reads sharing molecular identifiers were discarded rather than binned into consensus sequences. MiTCR, with a Q25 quality threshold and the strictest error-elimination algorithm, was used for CDR3 identification, clonotype clustering and error correction. Lower-bound total TCR beta diversity was estimated with a nonparametric unseen species model using Euler transformation. TCRdb reran the public reads through fastp at Q25 and MiXCR, keeping productive beta chains. CDR3 protein duplicates are merged, each entry listing the most common genes and DNA. The V and J calls follow TCRdb's processing rather than the paper's. Across this sample there are some 1 million distinct CDR3 sequences, with 35% to 55% seen only once. Together, the top ten hold approximately 20% of the sample.

As regards this clonotype: Its antigen target is currently unknown. Base qualities are missing; no much larger clone stands one base away.

This sequence uses TRBV7-2 and TRBJ2-1; 7 central bases correspond to TRBD2. This receptor was taken from a woman aged 60-75 years in good health. Sequenced material: blood. The nucleotides read TGTGCCAGCAGCTTTACGGGGGGTTCAAACAATGAGCAGTTCTTC. This gives the protein CASSFTGGSNNEQFF. Here the CDR3 is joined to the reference TRBV7-2 and TRBJ2-1 genes, and the full variable domain is: GAGVSQSPSNKVTEKGKDVELRCDPISGHTALYWYRQSLGQGLEFLIYFQGNSAPDKSGLPSDRFSAERTGGSVSTLTIQRTQQEDSAVYLCASSFTGGSNNEQFFGPGTRLTVL.